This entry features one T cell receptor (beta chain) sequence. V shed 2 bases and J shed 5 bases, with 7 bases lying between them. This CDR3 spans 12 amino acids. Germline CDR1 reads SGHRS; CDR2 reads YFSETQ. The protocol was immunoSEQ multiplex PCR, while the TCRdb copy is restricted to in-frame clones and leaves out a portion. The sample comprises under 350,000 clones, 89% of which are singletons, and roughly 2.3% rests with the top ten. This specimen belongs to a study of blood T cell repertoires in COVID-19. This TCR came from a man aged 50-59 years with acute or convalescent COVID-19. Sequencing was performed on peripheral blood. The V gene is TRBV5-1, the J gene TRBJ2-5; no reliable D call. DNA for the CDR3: TGCGCCAGCAGCTTTGTGGAGGAGACCCAGTACTTC. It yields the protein CASSFVEETQYF.